This record covers a single T cell receptor (beta chain). Its antigen is currently unknown. The data originate from a study of T cells in localized non-small cell lung cancer. Study findings and constraints: One tumor region alone was sequenced, and heterogeneity therefore remains possible.

TCRdb's table, derived via immunoSEQ multiplex PCR, lists solely in-frame clones and lacks some. The data hold fewer than 50,000 clones, with 86% observed a single time. V lost 2 bases and J 6 bases, leaving 14 bases between the germline ends. The CDR3 spans 14 residues. From germline, CDR1 is MGHRA and CDR2 YSYEKL. The TCR comes from a male donor older than 55 with stage II lung adenocarcinoma. This sequence joins TRBV4-1 and TRBJ2-7; tentative D call: TRBD2 (5 bases). Sequenced here: peripheral blood mononuclear cells, sampled before any cancer treatment. The CDR3 nucleotides read TGCGCCAGCAGCCAAAGGACGGGGTTCTTCGAGCAGTACTTC. Its translation: CASSQRTGFFEQYF.